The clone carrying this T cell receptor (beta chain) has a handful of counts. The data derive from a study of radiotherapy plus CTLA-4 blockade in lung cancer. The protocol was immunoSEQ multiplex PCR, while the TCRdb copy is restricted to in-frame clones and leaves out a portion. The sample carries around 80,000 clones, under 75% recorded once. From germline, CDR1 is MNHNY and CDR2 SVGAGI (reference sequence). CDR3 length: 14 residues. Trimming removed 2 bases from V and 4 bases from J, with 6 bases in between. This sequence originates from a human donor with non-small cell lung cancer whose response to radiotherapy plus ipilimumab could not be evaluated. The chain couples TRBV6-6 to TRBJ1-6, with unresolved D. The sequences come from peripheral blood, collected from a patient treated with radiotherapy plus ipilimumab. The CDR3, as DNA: TGTGCCAGCAGTTACACCGGTTATAATTCACCCCTCCACTTT. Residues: CASSYTGYNSPLHF.